These T cell receptor beta chains were read from a single sample in a study of T cell responses to AZD1222 COVID-19 vaccine. Data came from immunoSEQ multiplex PCR; TCRdb stores just in-frame clones and leaves some out. The table has about 170,000 clones, roughly 92% seen once. Sequenced material: peripheral blood, taken on day 0 of AZD1222 vaccination. Every receptor here comes from an adult in good health. Both conserved end residues are part of each CDR3. The D gene is left open where the match is weak. Size values are once, few and many counts, or a class for expanded clones, and some rows have none.

size	D	V	J	CDR3	DNA
NA	TRBD1	TRBV28	TRBJ1-5	CASSTSGQGDGQPQHF	TGTGCCAGCAGTACCTCGGGACAGGGGGATGGTCAGCCCCAGCATTTT
NA	NA	TRBV27	TRBJ2-4	CARDGRTKNIQYF	TGTGCCAGAGATGGCAGGACCAAAAACATTCAGTACTTC
NA	NA	TRBV4-1	TRBJ2-2	CASSHLKNTGELFF	TGCGCCAGCAGCCACCTCAAGAACACCGGGGAGCTGTTTTTT
NA	NA	TRBV29-1	TRBJ2-7	CSAGHAGEQYF	TGCAGCGCGGGACATGCGGGGGAGCAGTACTTC
NA	NA	TRBV27	TRBJ1-2	CASRANGGLGYTF	TGTGCCAGCAGAGCTAACGGGGGTTTGGGCTACACCTTC
NA	TRBD1	TRBV2	TRBJ2-5	CASTPDRGRETQYF	TGTGCCAGCACCCCGGACAGGGGGCGGGAGACCCAGTACTTC
NA	NA	TRBV12-3/TRBV12-4	TRBJ1-1	CASSFRQHTEAFF	TGTGCCAGCAGTTTTAGACAGCACACTGAAGCTTTCTTT
NA	TRBD1	TRBV6-5	TRBJ1-1	CASRMGQLNTEAFF	TGTGCCAGCAGGATGGGACAGCTGAACACTGAAGCTTTCTTT
NA	TRBD2	TRBV11-2	TRBJ2-2	CASSLALSLLAGVAGELFF	TGTGCCAGCAGCTTAGCTCTCAGCCTACTAGCGGGGGTTGCCGGGGAGCTGTTTTTT
once	NA	TRBV4-3	TRBJ1-2	CASSVLGVTNYGYTF	TGCGCCAGCAGCGTCTTGGGAGTCACTAACTATGGCTACACCTTC
NA	NA	TRBV5-1	TRBJ1-2	CASSLDGQSRDYGYTF	TGCGCCAGCAGCTTGGATGGACAGTCGAGGGACTATGGCTACACCTTC
NA	NA	TRBV24-1	TRBJ1-1	CATSDPAGGKAFF	TGTGCCACCAGTGACCCGGCCGGCGGTAAAGCTTTCTTT
NA	NA	TRBV3-1/TRBV3-2	TRBJ1-1	CASSQGGGALAFF	TGTGCCAGCAGCCAAGGCGGGGGGGCTCTGGCTTTCTTT
NA	NA	TRBV6-5	TRBJ2-1	CASSWGRTYNEQFF	TGTGCCAGCAGTTGGGGGCGGACTTACAATGAGCAGTTCTTC
NA	NA	TRBV5-8	TRBJ1-1	CASSLVVAKPHTEAFF	TGTGCCAGCAGCTTGGTTGTGGCAAAGCCCCACACTGAAGCTTTCTTT
NA	NA	TRBV18	TRBJ2-3	CASSPQPPTDTQYF	TGTGCCAGCTCACCCCAGCCTCCGACAGATACGCAGTATTTT
NA	NA	TRBV5-1	TRBJ1-2	CASSLIFGGGGYTF	TGCGCCAGCAGCTTAATTTTTGGGGGTGGAGGCTACACCTTC
few	TRBD2	TRBV4-2	TRBJ2-1	CASSPGLEYNEQFF	TGTGCCAGCAGCCCGGGACTAGAGTACAATGAGCAGTTCTTC
few	TRBD1	TRBV7-7	TRBJ2-7	CASSLGQDSYEQYF	TGTGCTAGCAGCTTAGGACAGGACTCCTACGAGCAGTACTTC
NA	NA	TRBV15	TRBJ2-6	CATSTIVLSGANVLTF	TGTGCCACCAGCACGATCGTCCTCTCTGGGGCCAACGTCCTGACTTTC
NA	TRBD1	TRBV5-4	TRBJ2-7	CASSKQGLEQYF	TGTGCCAGCAGCAAACAGGGGCTCGAGCAGTACTTC
NA	TRBD1	TRBV5-1	TRBJ1-4	CASSTGTGLQFTNEKLFF	TGCGCCAGCAGCACCGGGACAGGGTTACAGTTTACTAATGAAAAACTGTTTTTT
NA	NA	TRBV6-2/TRBV6-3	TRBJ1-2	CASSYLRPNYGYTF	TGTGCCAGCAGTTACCTTCGACCTAACTATGGCTACACCTTC
NA	NA	TRBV19	TRBJ1-2	CASSIGTRFGSAGYTF	TGTGCCAGTAGTATAGGCACCCGCTTTGGATCGGCCGGCTACACCTTC
NA	NA	TRBV30	TRBJ1-5	CAWSDVVFQPQHF	TGTGCCTGGAGTGATGTGGTTTTTCAGCCCCAGCATTTT
NA	TRBD1	TRBV24-1	TRBJ2-3	CATSGGQGTDTQYF	TGTGCCACCAGTGGTGGACAGGGCACAGATACGCAGTATTTT
NA	NA	TRBV10-2	TRBJ2-1	CASSDVTAPHNEQFF	TGCGCCAGCAGTGATGTCACAGCCCCCCACAATGAGCAGTTCTTC
NA	TRBD1	TRBV19	TRBJ2-1	CASAETGGDLSEQFF	TGTGCCAGCGCTGAGACAGGGGGCGATCTGAGTGAGCAGTTCTTC
NA	NA	TRBV18	TRBJ2-7	CASSPHSYEQYF	TGTGCCAGCTCACCCCACTCCTACGAGCAGTACTTC
NA	TRBD2	TRBV11-3	TRBJ2-1	CASSLGGLASNEQFF	TGTGCCAGCAGCTTAGGCGGACTAGCCTCCAATGAGCAGTTCTTC
NA	NA	TRBV5-1	TRBJ1-5	CASSLVGAANQPQHF	TGCGCCAGCAGCTTGGTAGGGGCAGCGAATCAGCCCCAGCATTTT
NA	NA	TRBV5-1	TRBJ2-7	CASSSEGAIGSYEQYF	TGCGCCAGCAGCTCGGAAGGGGCAATTGGGTCCTACGAGCAGTACTTC
NA	NA	TRBV2	TRBJ1-1	CASSEDRLNTEAFF	TGTGCCAGCAGTGAAGACAGACTGAACACTGAAGCTTTCTTT
NA	NA	TRBV7-8	TRBJ1-5	CASSLSGGSNQPQHF	TGTGCCAGCAGCTTATCGGGGGGTAGCAATCAGCCCCAGCATTTT
NA	TRBD1	TRBV6-5	TRBJ2-2	CASGRTGDLTGELFF	TGTGCCAGCGGTCGGACAGGGGACCTCACCGGGGAGCTGTTTTTT
NA	NA	TRBV7-2	TRBJ1-2	CASSSQSYGYTF	TGTGCCAGCAGCTCCCAGTCTTATGGCTACACCTTC
once	NA	TRBV2	TRBJ2-4	CASNALAKNIQYF	TGTGCCAGCAATGCTCTAGCCAAAAACATTCAGTACTTC
NA	NA	TRBV5-5	TRBJ1-4	CASSQDLSATNEKLFF	TGTGCCAGCAGCCAGGACCTTAGTGCAACTAATGAAAAACTGTTTTTT
NA	NA	TRBV7-9	TRBJ1-2	CASSVTDSYGYTF	TGTGCCAGCAGCGTGACGGATTCATATGGCTACACCTTC
NA	NA	TRBV30	TRBJ2-7	CAWTPFGTLYEQYF	TGTGCCTGGACCCCCTTCGGGACGCTATACGAGCAGTACTTC
NA	TRBD1	TRBV20-1	TRBJ2-7	CSASPRDRGWYEQYF	TGCAGTGCTAGTCCTCGGGACAGGGGCTGGTACGAGCAGTACTTC
NA	NA	TRBV30	TRBJ1-2	CAWSVETNYGYTF	TGTGCCTGGAGTGTCGAAACGAACTATGGCTACACCTTC
NA	NA	TRBV7-2	TRBJ2-5	CASSVGPGETQYF	TGTGCCAGCAGCGTCGGACCCGGGGAGACCCAGTACTTC
once	TRBD1	TRBV11-2	TRBJ2-1	CASSLEGRDREFF	TGTGCCAGCAGCTTAGAGGGCCGGGACAGGGAATTCTTC
NA	NA	TRBV2	TRBJ1-1	CASSKPPRDPNTEAFF	TGTGCCAGCAGCAAACCACCAAGGGACCCGAACACTGAAGCTTTCTTT
few	NA	TRBV6-2/TRBV6-3	TRBJ2-2	CASSYPEVASMTGELFF	TGTGCCAGCAGTTACCCCGAGGTAGCCAGTATGACCGGGGAGCTGTTTTTT
NA	NA	TRBV27	TRBJ2-1	CASSLGRNEQFF	TGTGCCAGCAGTTTAGGTCGCAATGAGCAGTTCTTC
NA	TRBD2	TRBV18	TRBJ2-3	CASSPLAGDGSTDTQYF	TGTGCCAGCTCACCACTAGCGGGAGATGGTAGCACAGATACGCAGTATTTT
NA	NA	TRBV7-9	TRBJ2-7	CASSHANNEQYF	TGTGCCAGCAGCCACGCTAACAACGAGCAGTACTTC
NA	TRBD1	TRBV6-2/TRBV6-3	TRBJ1-5	CASSPGQMRNQPQHF	TGTGCCAGCAGTCCGGGACAGATGAGGAATCAGCCCCAGCATTTT
NA	TRBD2	TRBV7-9	TRBJ2-3	CASIRTSGGLTDTQYF	TGTGCCAGCATCAGGACTAGCGGGGGACTCACAGATACGCAGTATTTT
once	TRBD1	TRBV5-4	TRBJ1-2	CASRDRARYSYTF	TGTGCCAGCCGTGACAGGGCTAGGTATAGCTACACCTTC
once	NA	TRBV18	TRBJ2-7	CASSPREGAYEQYF	TGTGCCAGCTCACCACGGGAAGGGGCCTACGAGCAGTACTTC
once	NA	TRBV25-1	TRBJ1-5	CASSLQEHQPQHF	TGTGCCAGCAGTTTACAGGAACATCAGCCCCAGCATTTT
NA	NA	TRBV2	TRBJ1-5	CASSYLGSNQPQHF	TGTGCCAGTTCCTACTTGGGGAGCAATCAGCCCCAGCATTTT
NA	NA	TRBV5-5	TRBJ2-7	CASSSRGGTYEQYF	TGTGCCAGCAGCTCCCGTGGAGGCACCTACGAGCAGTACTTC
NA	NA	TRBV19	TRBJ1-5	CASGRQLHSNQPQHF	TGTGCCAGTGGGAGACAGTTACATAGCAATCAGCCCCAGCATTTT